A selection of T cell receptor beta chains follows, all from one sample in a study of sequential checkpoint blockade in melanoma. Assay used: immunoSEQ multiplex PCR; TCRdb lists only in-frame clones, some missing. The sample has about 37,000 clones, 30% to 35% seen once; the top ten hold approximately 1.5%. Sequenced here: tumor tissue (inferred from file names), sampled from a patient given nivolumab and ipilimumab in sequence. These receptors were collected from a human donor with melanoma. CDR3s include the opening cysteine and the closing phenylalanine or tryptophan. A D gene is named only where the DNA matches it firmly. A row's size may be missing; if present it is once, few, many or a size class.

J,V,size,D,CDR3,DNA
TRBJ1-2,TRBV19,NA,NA,CASIRTGYHDDGYTF,TGTGCCAGTATCCGAACAGGGTATCATGATGATGGCTACACCTTC
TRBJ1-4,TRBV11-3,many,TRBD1,CASSLTGWTNEKLFF,TGTGCCAGCAGCTTGACAGGGTGGACTAATGAAAAACTGTTTTTT
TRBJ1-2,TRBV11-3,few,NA,CASSWTASNYGYTF,TGTGCCAGCAGCTGGACAGCTTCTAACTATGGCTACACCTTC
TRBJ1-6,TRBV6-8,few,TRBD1,CASSYSLRQGPGFTLHF,TGTGCCAGCAGTTACTCGTTGAGACAGGGTCCTGGATTCACCCTCCACTTT
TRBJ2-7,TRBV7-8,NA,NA,CASRIGGPYEQYF,TGTGCCAGCAGGATAGGGGGGCCCTACGAGCAGTACTTC
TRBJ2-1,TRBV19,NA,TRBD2,CASTATSGVYNEQFF,TGTGCCAGTACTGCGACTAGCGGGGTCTACAATGAGCAGTTCTTC
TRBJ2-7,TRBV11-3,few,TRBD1,CASSLAQGNYEQYF,TGTGCCAGCAGCTTGGCACAGGGGAACTACGAGCAGTACTTC
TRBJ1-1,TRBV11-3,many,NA,CASSFDLRGGTEAFF,TGTGCCAGCAGCTTTGACCTCAGGGGAGGGACTGAAGCTTTCTTT
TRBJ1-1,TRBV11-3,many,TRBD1,CASSPTTGTGWRAFF,TGTGCCAGCAGCCCTACGACCGGGACAGGGTGGAGAGCTTTCTTT
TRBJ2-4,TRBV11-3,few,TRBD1,CASSFDRGGALAKNIQYF,TGTGCCAGCAGCTTCGACAGGGGTGGAGCCCTAGCCAAAAACATTCAGTACTTC
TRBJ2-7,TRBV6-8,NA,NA,CASSARGRNSYEQYF,TGTGCCAGCAGCGCCCGGGGACGCAACTCCTACGAGCAGTACTTC
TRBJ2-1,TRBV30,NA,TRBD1,CAWIRQGAYNEQFF,TGTGCCTGGATCCGACAGGGGGCTTACAATGAGCAGTTCTTC
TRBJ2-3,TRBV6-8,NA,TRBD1,CASSRDRAVDTQYF,TGTGCCAGCAGTCGCGACAGGGCAGTAGATACGCAGTATTTT
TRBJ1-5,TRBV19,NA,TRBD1,CASSRDRGNQPQHF,TGTGCCAGTAGTCGGGACAGGGGTAATCAGCCCCAGCATTTT
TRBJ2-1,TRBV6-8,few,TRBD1,CASSYGGTGYNEQFF,TGTGCCAGCAGTTACGGGGGGACAGGGTACAATGAGCAGTTCTTC
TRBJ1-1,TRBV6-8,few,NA,CAQGPQNTEAFF,TGTGCCCAGGGGCCGCAGAACACTGAAGCTTTCTTT
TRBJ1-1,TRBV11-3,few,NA,CASSLGTMNTEAFF,TGTGCCAGCAGCTTAGGGACCATGAACACTGAAGCTTTCTTT
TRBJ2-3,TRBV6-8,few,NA,CASSYSKDTQYF,TGTGCCAGCAGTTACTCCAAAGATACGCAGTATTTT
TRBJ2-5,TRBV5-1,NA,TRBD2,CASSPGTSVNQETQYF,TGCGCCAGCAGCCCCGGGACTAGCGTGAACCAAGAGACCCAGTACTTC
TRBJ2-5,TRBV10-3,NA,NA,CAISESSQETQYF,TGTGCCATCAGTGAGTCTTCACAAGAGACCCAGTACTTC
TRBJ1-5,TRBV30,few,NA,CAWEDRNQPQHF,TGTGCCTGGGAGGACCGAAATCAGCCCCAGCATTTT
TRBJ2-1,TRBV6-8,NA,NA,CASSYSKRSSSYNEQFF,TGTGCCAGCAGTTACTCGAAGCGGAGCAGCTCCTACAATGAGCAGTTCTTC
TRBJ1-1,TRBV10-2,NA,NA,CASRKEYRDTEAFF,TGCGCCAGCAGAAAGGAGTATCGGGACACTGAAGCTTTCTTT
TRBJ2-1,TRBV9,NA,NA,CASSVSTRSNEQFF,TGTGCCAGCAGCGTAAGTACTAGGTCCAATGAGCAGTTCTTC
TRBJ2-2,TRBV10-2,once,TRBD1,CASSDKGQGTGELFF,TGCGCCAGCAGTGACAAGGGACAGGGCACCGGGGAGCTGTTTTTT
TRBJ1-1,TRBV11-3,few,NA,CASSLYQASNTEAFF,TGTGCCAGCAGCTTGTACCAGGCCTCGAACACTGAAGCTTTCTTT
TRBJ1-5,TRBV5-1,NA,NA,CASSLEGYSNQPQHF,TGCGCCAGCAGCTTGGAGGGGTATAGCAATCAGCCCCAGCATTTT
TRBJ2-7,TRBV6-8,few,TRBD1,CASSSRDRVYEQYF,TGTGCCAGCAGTTCCCGGGACAGGGTTTACGAGCAGTACTTC
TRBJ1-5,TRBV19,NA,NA,CASTVSAGGERNQPQHF,TGTGCCAGTACCGTGAGTGCGGGTGGCGAAAGGAATCAGCCCCAGCATTTT
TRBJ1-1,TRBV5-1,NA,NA,CASSQDSMNTEAFF,TGCGCCAGCAGCCAGGACAGCATGAACACTGAAGCTTTCTTT
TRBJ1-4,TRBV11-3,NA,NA,CASSPAGLQDEKLFF,TGTGCCAGCAGCCCTGCGGGTCTGCAGGATGAAAAACTGTTTTTT
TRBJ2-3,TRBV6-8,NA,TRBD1,CASSYRGPGDTQYF,TGTGCCAGCAGCTACAGGGGGCCGGGAGATACGCAGTATTTT
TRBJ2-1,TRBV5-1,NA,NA,CASSPPGLQNEQFF,TGCGCCAGCAGCCCCCCGGGACTCCAAAATGAGCAGTTCTTC
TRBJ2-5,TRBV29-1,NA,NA,CSVKQDWREETQYF,TGCAGCGTTAAACAGGACTGGCGTGAGGAGACCCAGTACTTC
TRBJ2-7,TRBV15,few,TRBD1,CATSRGGQGADEQYF,TGTGCCACCAGCAGAGGGGGGCAGGGGGCAGACGAGCAGTACTTC
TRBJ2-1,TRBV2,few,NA,CASNKAASSYNEQFF,TGTGCCAGCAATAAGGCGGCAAGCTCCTACAATGAGCAGTTCTTC
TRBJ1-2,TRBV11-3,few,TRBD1,CASRGPGTGHDGYTF,TGTGCCAGCAGGGGCCCCGGGACAGGGCACGATGGCTACACCTTC
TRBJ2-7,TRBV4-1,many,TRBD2,CASSQEGSSGSLQYF,TGCGCCAGCAGCCAAGAAGGCTCTAGCGGGAGTCTGCAGTACTTC
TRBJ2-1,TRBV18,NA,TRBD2,CASSPPAGGGNEQFF,TGTGCCAGCTCACCACCCGCGGGAGGGGGGAATGAGCAGTTCTTC
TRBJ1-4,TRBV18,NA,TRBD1,CASSPNRGLANEKLFF,TGTGCCAGCTCACCTAACAGGGGGCTAGCTAATGAAAAACTGTTTTTT
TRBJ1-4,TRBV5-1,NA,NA,CASSPGTGHNEKLFF,TGCGCCAGCAGCCCGGGGACGGGGCATAATGAAAAACTGTTTTTT
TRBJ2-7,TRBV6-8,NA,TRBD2,CASSRTTSGRTEQYF,TGTGCCAGCAGTCGAACTACTAGCGGGAGAACCGAGCAGTACTTC
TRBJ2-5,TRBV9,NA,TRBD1,CASNSGQGGETQYF,TGTGCCAGCAACTCTGGACAGGGAGGAGAGACCCAGTACTTC
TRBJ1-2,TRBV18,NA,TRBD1,CASSAATGGGGYTF,TGTGCCAGCTCAGCCGCGACAGGGGGCGGGGGCTACACCTTC
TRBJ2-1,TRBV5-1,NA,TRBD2,CASRGLGPYNEQFF,TGCGCCAGCAGGGGACTAGGACCATACAATGAGCAGTTCTTC
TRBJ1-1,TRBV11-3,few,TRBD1,CASSRSYRGGMNTEAFF,TGTGCCAGCAGCCGCTCCTACAGGGGGGGGATGAACACTGAAGCTTTCTTT
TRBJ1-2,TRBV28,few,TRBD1,CASSRQGGKGYGYTF,TGTGCCAGCAGTCGTCAGGGGGGCAAGGGCTATGGCTACACCTTC
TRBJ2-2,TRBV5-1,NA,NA,CASSRDGRDGELFF,TGCGCCAGCAGCAGAGATGGCAGGGACGGGGAGCTGTTTTTT
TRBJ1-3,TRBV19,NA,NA,CASSIGGSGNTIYF,TGTGCCAGTAGTATAGGTGGGTCTGGAAACACCATATATTTT
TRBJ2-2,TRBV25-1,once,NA,CASSELGVNTGELFF,TGTGCCAGCAGTGAATTGGGAGTCAACACCGGGGAGCTGTTTTTT
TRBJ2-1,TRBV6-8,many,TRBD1,CASSYSVGGQGPRDNEQFF,TGTGCCAGCAGTTACTCGGTAGGGGGACAGGGGCCTAGGGACAATGAGCAGTTCTTC
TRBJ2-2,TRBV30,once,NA,CAWSSYGGLGTGELFF,TGTGCCTGGAGTTCCTACGGGGGACTGGGCACCGGGGAGCTGTTTTTT
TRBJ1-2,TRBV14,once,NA,CASSQDLRDTLSWGYTF,TGTGCCAGCAGCCAAGATTTGAGGGACACCCTTTCGTGGGGCTACACCTTC
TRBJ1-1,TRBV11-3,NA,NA,CASSFRRGLLNTEAFF,TGTGCCAGCAGCTTCCGACGGGGACTTCTGAACACTGAAGCTTTCTTT
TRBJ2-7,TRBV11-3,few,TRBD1,CASSQTGGAAYEQYF,TGTGCCAGCAGCCAAACAGGGGGCGCAGCCTACGAGCAGTACTTC